The 32 T cell receptor beta chains in this list originate from one sample, sequenced in a study of T cells after yellow fever vaccination. TCRdb analysed the 5' RACE reads with MiXCR anew, one entry per CDR3 protein. The sample has hundreds of thousands of distinct CDR3 sequences; around 12% are singletons. The sample consisted of CD4+ T cells sorted from PBMCs, taken 15 days after the yellow fever booster vaccination. The receptors stem from a man aged 18 to 30 who received the YFV17D yellow fever vaccine.

Only a few counts were recorded for this clonotype. This chain connects TRBV2 to TRBJ1-4, with 7 bases lining up with TRBD1. This CDR3 is 14 amino acids long. The V segment lost 4 bases and the J segment 8 bases; nucleotides outside the gene matches: 7. CDR1 and CDR2 (germline): SNHLY, FYNNEI. The CDR3 region is CASSVEGAGEKLFF. CDR3 nucleotides: TGTGCCAGCAGTGTCGAGGGGGCCGGCGAAAAACTGTTTTTT.

This clonotype was observed a handful of times. V gene TRBV20-1 combines with J gene TRBJ2-2; 9 nucleotides match TRBD1. The CDR3 sequence is 15 residues long. V trimming: 3 bases; J trimming: 1 base; junction bases outside the gene matches: 3. Germline lookup yields CDR1 DFQATT and CDR2 SNEGSKA (reference sequence). CDR3 region: CSARRTGVNTGELFF. The CDR3 bases are TGCAGTGCTAGGAGGACAGGGGTGAACACCGGGGAGCTGTTTTTT.

This clonotype has a handful of counts. The chain couples TRBV28 to TRBJ2-3; tentatively, D is TRBD1 or TRBD2 (5 bases each). The CDR3 is 16 amino acids. CDR1 and CDR2 (germline): MDHEN, SYDVKM. V lost 6 bases and J 4 bases, leaving 20 bases between the germline ends. CDR3 DNA sequence: TGTGCCAGCAGCTTCCGTAGGGACGTGCTGTCAGATACGCAGTATTTT. Translated: CASSFRRDVLSDTQYF.

The V and J genes are TRBV6-1 and TRBJ2-2; D ambiguous. The CDR3 spans 13 residues. Germline values: CDR1 MNHNS, CDR2 SASEGT. Trimming shortened V by 5 bases and J by 5 bases, and 9 bases separated the two germline ends. CDR3 residues: CASSSWDTGELFF. As DNA, the CDR3 is TGTGCCAGCAGTTCATGGGATACCGGGGAGCTGTTTTTT.

This clonotype has a handful of counts. This chain links TRBV21-1 with TRBJ1-4. TRBV21-1 counts as a pseudogene. The CDR3 length is 14 residues. The CDR3 coding sequence is TGTGCCAGCAGCAACAGGGCGACTAATGAAAAACTGTTTTTT. It encodes CASSNRATNEKLFF.

The chain combines TRBV11-2 with TRBJ2-5; possible D gene TRBD1, 5 bases. V dropped 1 base and J dropped 5 bases, with 11 bases sitting between them. The V gene's germline CDR1 is SGHAT and CDR2 FQNNGV. This CDR3 spans 14 amino acids. The CDR3 nucleotides read TGTGCCAGCAGCTTAGCGGTCAAGGGGGAGACCCAGTACTTC. Translation gives CASSLAVKGETQYF.

In this sample, this clonotype turned up a few times. The V gene is TRBV6-2 or TRBV6-3, the J gene TRBJ1-2; 7 nucleotides match TRBD1. V was clipped by 5 bases and J by 3 bases; unmatched bases: 6. The CDR3 totals 14 residues. Germline CDR1 MNHEY, CDR2 SVGEGT. This chain's CDR3 is CASSEDRADYGYTF. In DNA form, the CDR3 reads TGTGCCAGCAGTGAAGACAGGGCCGACTATGGCTACACCTTC.

This rearrangement joins TRBV7-9 to TRBJ2-5, with 7 bases fitting TRBD1. Germline CDR1 is SEHNR and CDR2 is FQNEAQ (reference sequence). V was pared by 3 bases and J by 5 bases, with 6 bases of the junction left unmatched. The CDR3 sequence is 14 residues long. The CDR3 is CASSLGQSGETQYF. DNA of the CDR3: TGTGCCAGCAGCTTGGGACAGTCAGGGGAGACCCAGTACTTC.

The chain carries TRBV5-6 and TRBJ2-1; weak D call: TRBD1 (6 bases). Per germline, CDR1 SGHDT and CDR2 YYEEEE. V was shortened by 4 bases and J by 10 bases, with 15 bases between the two germline ends. The CDR3 has 13 amino acids. CDR3: CASSADRFLEQFF. In nucleotides, the CDR3 is TGTGCCAGCAGCGCCGACAGGTTTTTGGAGCAGTTCTTC.

V gene TRBV20-1 combines with J gene TRBJ2-5, with 9 bases lining up with TRBD1. CDR3 length equals 15 residues. Losses at the gene ends were 3 bases for V and 5 bases for J; bases not matched to a gene: 10. The germline V gene has CDR1 DFQATT and CDR2 SNEGSKA (reference sequence). CDR3 bases: TGCAGTGCTAGTAGCCCACAGGGGGCCAGGGAGACCCAGTACTTC. Protein product: CSASSPQGARETQYF.

The chain uses TRBV3-1 and TRBJ2-3; D is perhaps TRBD2 (5 bases). The germline gives CDR1 LGHDT, CDR2 YNNKEL (reference sequence). There are 15 residues in the CDR3. V was trimmed by 0 bases and J by 1 base, leaving 8 bases between them. The CDR3 region has the DNA TGTGCCAGCAGCCAAGATGGGAGCCGCACAGATACGCAGTATTTT. Translating gives CASSQDGSRTDTQYF.

This clonotype was picked up a small number of times. V gene TRBV12-3 or TRBV12-4 combines with J gene TRBJ1-2; the match to TRBD1 covers 12 bases. V lost 6 bases, J lost 8 bases, and 7 bases stayed unmatched. CDR3 length equals 14 residues. The CDR3 loop reads CASRPGQGARGYTF. In DNA, the CDR3 is TGTGCCAGCAGACCGGGACAGGGGGCACGGGGCTACACCTTC.

This clonotype has a handful of counts. The V call is TRBV18, the J call TRBJ2-2; TRBD1 aligns across 7 bases. Germline-derived CDR1 and CDR2 are KGHSH and LQKENI. After removal of 6 bases from V and 3 bases from J, the junction contained 7 bases not matched to a gene. CDR3 length equals 15 residues. The CDR3 is CASSTRQGDTGELFF. CDR3 in DNA: TGTGCCAGCTCCACACGACAGGGTGACACCGGGGAGCTGTTTTTT.

This clonotype has just one count. The junction and the germline gene differ at one end; a read error may be behind it. This sequence joins TRBV7-3 and TRBJ2-1; either TRBD1 or TRBD2 may supply D (5 bases each). Germline V lookup: CDR1 SGHTA, CDR2 FQGTGA. The CDR3 spans 13 residues. Here the CDR3 reads CASTLNPGHEQFF. For the CDR3, the DNA is TGTGCCAGCACCTTAAATCCGGGGCATGAGCAGTTCTTC.

This sequence joins TRBV18 and TRBJ2-7; the D gene is possibly TRBD2 (5 bases). There are 16 residues in the CDR3. CDR1 is KGHSH and CDR2 is LQKENI in the germline V gene. With 3 bases removed from V and 0 bases from J, the gap between germline ends came to 15 bases. The CDR3: CASSPLAGGLSYEQYF. The CDR3 DNA sequence: TGTGCCAGCTCACCTTTAGCTGGCGGACTCTCCTACGAGCAGTACTTC.

This clonotype was picked up many times. The chain recombines TRBV7-2 with TRBJ2-1; D not certain. The germline V gene encodes CDR1 SGHTA and CDR2 FQGNSA. The CDR3 runs to 13 residues. Trimming cost V 1 base and J 5 bases, with 6 bases left between them. CDR3 region: CASSLGADNEQFF. Here the CDR3 DNA reads TGTGCCAGCAGCTTAGGGGCTGACAATGAGCAGTTCTTC.

V gene TRBV6-5 combines with J gene TRBJ2-7; 8 nucleotides align to TRBD2. The germline V gene encodes CDR1 MNHEY and CDR2 SVGAGI. V shed 2 bases, J shed 4 bases, and the junction held 4 bases outside the gene matches. This CDR3 spans 14 amino acids. Here the CDR3 DNA reads TGTGCCAGCAGTTACGGCCGGGAGGGATACGAGCAGTACTTC. Amino acid sequence: CASSYGREGYEQYF.

The chain employs TRBV28 and TRBJ2-1; D unresolved. CDR1 MDHEN and CDR2 SYDVKM come from the germline V gene. The CDR3 has 11 amino acids. The V and J ends lost 11 bases and 7 bases respectively, with 12 bases between them. The DNA of the CDR3 is TGTGCCTACGTCGAGTCGAATGAGCAGTTCTTC. As protein: CAYVESNEQFF.

This clonotype appeared a few times. This chain uses TRBV5-6 with TRBJ2-3; D may be TRBD1 (6 bases). CDR1 and CDR2 from the germline V gene are SGHDT and YYEEEE. V lost 6 bases, J lost 2 bases, and 25 bases lay in between. The CDR3 extends over 18 amino acids. In DNA, the CDR3 is TGTGCCAGCACCACCTTCCTTCAGGGGCGCAGGTACACAGATACGCAGTATTTT. It codes for CASTTFLQGRRYTDTQYF.

This clonotype has more than one count but fewer than ten. The chain carries TRBV6-2 or TRBV6-3 and TRBJ2-5; D not resolved. Trimming removed 4 bases at V and 4 bases at J, with 4 bases between. Germline V gene lookup returns CDR1 MNHEY and CDR2 SVGEGT. The CDR3 has 11 amino acids. CDR3 sequence reads: CASSWVETQYF. In DNA form, the CDR3 reads TGTGCCAGCAGTTGGGTAGAGACCCAGTACTTC.

This sequence joins TRBV12-5 and TRBJ1-1; D is undetermined. Germline lookup yields CDR1 LGHNT and CDR2 FRNRAP. V lost 8 bases, J lost 3 bases, and 7 bases lay in between. The CDR3 has 11 amino acids. The CDR3 DNA reads as TGTGCTAGTATGGAGTACACTGAAGCTTTCTTT. It specifies CASMEYTEAFF.

In this sample, this clonotype turned up a few times. The rearrangement joins TRBV5-1 to TRBJ2-3; no clear D gene. Trimming pared 3 bases from V and 2 bases from J, leaving 16 bases between. Germline CDR1 and CDR2: SGHRS and YFSETQ. The CDR3 is 16 residues long. The CDR3: CASSSGAQSITDTQYF. The CDR3 DNA reads TGCGCCAGCAGCTCTGGTGCGCAGTCGATCACAGATACGCAGTATTTT.

At least ten counts were recorded for this clonotype. The chain has TRBV4-2 and TRBJ1-2; 9 positions agree with TRBD1. CDR3 size: 13 residues. Trimming removed 4 bases from V and 5 bases from J; junction bases left unmatched: 2. In germline, CDR1 is LGHNA, CDR2 YNFKEQ. CDR3 amino acids: CASSPDRGYGYTF. In DNA, the CDR3 is TGTGCCAGCAGCCCCGACAGGGGGTATGGCTACACCTTC.

The chain is built from TRBV3-1 and TRBJ2-6; 9 nucleotides line up with TRBD1. The CDR3 has 17 residues. Trimming cost V 4 bases and J 2 bases; bases outside gene matches: 6. Germline CDR1 and CDR2: LGHDT and YNNKEL (reference sequence). The chain's CDR3 is CASSPWTGEAGANVLTF. The DNA of the CDR3 is TGTGCCAGCAGCCCCTGGACAGGGGAAGCTGGGGCCAACGTCCTGACTTTC.

The rearrangement joins TRBV6-6 to TRBJ2-3; 10 bases match TRBD2. There are 15 residues in the CDR3. Trimming removed 2 bases from V and 5 bases from J; junction bases left unmatched: 4. Germline V gives CDR1 MNHNY, CDR2 SVGAGI (reference sequence). CDR3 loop: CASSYPRTSGDTQYF. CDR3 sequence (DNA): TGTGCCAGCAGTTACCCTCGGACTAGCGGAGATACGCAGTATTTT.

V and J are TRBV7-9 and TRBJ1-2; D gene ambiguous. The V and J ends lost 1 base and 14 bases respectively, with 14 bases between them. Germline lookup yields CDR1 SEHNR and CDR2 FQNEAQ (reference sequence). The CDR3 spans 12 residues. CDR3 region: CASSLDISSSTF. The CDR3 DNA reads as TGTGCCAGCAGCTTAGATATCAGTTCGTCAACCTTC.

This sequence joins TRBV7-2 and TRBJ2-1; TRBD2 agrees at 8 bases. Germline V lookup: CDR1 SGHTA, CDR2 FQGNSA. The CDR3 is made up of 15 amino acids. After removal of 4 bases from V and 9 bases from J, the junction contained 11 bases not matched to a gene. CDR3 in amino acids: CASSSVGTRRGEQFF. The CDR3 DNA is TGTGCCAGCAGCTCAGTGGGGACTAGAAGAGGTGAGCAGTTCTTC.

As to this clonotype: Given a much more abundant clone one base away, this may be a read error. V gene TRBV28 combines with J gene TRBJ1-5; D remains unclear. Germline V gene sequence: CDR1 MDHEN, CDR2 SYDVKM. There are 11 residues in the CDR3. The CDR3: CASSLGQAQHF. The CDR3 DNA follows: TGTGCCAGCAGTTTAGGTCAGGCCCAGCATTTT.

J is TRBJ2-7 and V is TRBV24-1, with 7 bases matching TRBD1. This CDR3 contains 11 residues. J lost 4 bases, V lost 8 bases, and 1 base had no gene match. CDR1 and CDR2 from the germline V gene are KGHDR and SFDVKD. The chain's CDR3 is CATIQGYEQYF. In DNA, the CDR3 is TGTGCCACCATACAGGGGTACGAGCAGTACTTC.

The chain has TRBV11-1 and TRBJ2-1; perhaps TRBD1 as D (6 bases). V was clipped by 2 bases and J by 5 bases, with 19 bases between them. The CDR3 consists of 17 residues. Germline V gene lookup returns CDR1 SGHAT and CDR2 FQDESV (reference sequence). This CDR3 reads CASSLWLGGDTHNEQFF. The DNA for the CDR3 is TGTGCCAGCAGCTTATGGCTAGGGGGAGATACCCACAATGAGCAGTTCTTC. The full variable domain, in which reference TRBV11-1 and TRBJ2-1 provide the parts outside the CDR3, is EAEVAQSPRYKITEKSQAVAFWCDPISGHATLYWYRQILGQGPELLVQFQDESVVDDSQLPKDRFSAERLKGVDSTLKIQPAELGDSAMYLCASSLWLGGDTHNEQFFGPGTRLTVL.

This clonotype came up a few times. The chain has TRBV7-9 and TRBJ2-1, with a tentative D call TRBD1 (6 bases). Germline lookup yields CDR1 SEHNR and CDR2 FQNEAQ (reference sequence). V gave up 7 bases and J gave up 9 bases, with 16 bases separating them. CDR3 length: 13 residues. The CDR3 region is CASTLQQGIEQFF. The DNA for the CDR3 is TGTGCCAGCACTCTCCAACAGGGTATTGAGCAGTTCTTC. Looking up the rest from reference TRBV7-9 and TRBJ2-1 gives the full variable domain: DTGVSQNPRHKITKRGQNVTFRCDPISEHNRLYWYRQTLGQGPEFLTYFQNEAQLEKSRLLSDRFSAERPKGSFSTLEIQRTEQGDSAMYLCASTLQQGIEQFFGPGTRLTVL.

This clonotype was picked up a small number of times. The chain couples TRBV18 to TRBJ2-3, with 7 bases fitting TRBD1. CDR3 length: 13 amino acids. Unmatched junction bases numbered 2, after V lost 4 bases and J lost 4 bases. Germline V lookup: CDR1 KGHSH, CDR2 LQKENI. The chain's CDR3 is CASSQGTADTQYF. The CDR3 bases are TGTGCCAGCTCACAAGGGACAGCAGATACGCAGTATTTT.